The 2 T cell receptor beta chains listed next were all sequenced from one sample in a study of blood T cells in healthy people across ages. Primed by a sample-barcoded 5' primer and a J-beta primer mix, a second PCR proceeded for roughly 6 to 12 cycles. TCRdb redid the calling of the 5' RACE reads with MiXCR, one entry per CDR3 protein. The sample lists hundreds of thousands of distinct CDR3 sequences; roughly two fifths were seen once. Input material: blood. These receptors were collected from an elderly man in good health.

To note about this clonotype: The junction shows a germline mismatch at one end, possibly a read error. The CDR3 is CASRLDSYYTF. The CDR3 DNA reads as TGCGCCAGCAGGTTGGACAGTTACTACACCTTC. This chain links TRBV5-1 with TRBJ1-2, with D possibly matching TRBD1 (6 bases). In germline, CDR1 is SGHRS, CDR2 YFSETQ. The CDR3 spans 11 residues.

This chain's CDR3 is CASSTTDSGAREQYF. CDR3 coding DNA: TGTGCCAGCAGCACTACCGACTCCGGGGCGAGGGAGCAGTACTTC. The chain uses TRBV7-6 and TRBJ2-7; either TRBD1 or TRBD2 may supply D (5 bases each). Between the trimmed V and J ends, which lost 5 bases and 7 bases, there was a span of 21 bases. The CDR3 is 15 amino acids. Germline V gene lookup returns CDR1 SGHVS and CDR2 FNYEAQ.